The 18 T cell receptor beta chains below were found in one sample sequenced in a study of OX40 agonist ivuxolimab in advanced cancers. The repertoire was sequenced with immunoSEQ multiplex PCR; TCRdb's copy has only in-frame clones and lacks some. The data contain 25,000 to 35,000 clones, around 82% of them singletons. This sample comprised CD4+ or CD8+ T cells sorted from blood, obtained in a trial of the OX40 agonist ivuxolimab. These receptors originate from an adult with an advanced solid tumor such as melanoma, head and neck, liver or kidney cancer.

The chain is built from TRBV21-1 and TRBJ1-2. TRBV21-1 is assigned pseudogene status. CDR3 size: 15 residues. The CDR3 sequence: CASSKGKRPFYGYTF. DNA of the CDR3: TGTGCCAGCAGCAAAGGGAAGCGGCCGTTCTATGGCTACACCTTC.

The chain employs TRBV6-1 and TRBJ1-2; D remains unclear. Deletions cut 1 base from V and 0 bases from J, with 6 bases between. Germline loops: CDR1 MNHNS, CDR2 SASEGT. The CDR3 loop spans 14 amino acids. CDR3: CASSEEVANYGYTF. The CDR3, as DNA: TGTGCCAGCAGTGAAGAGGTCGCTAACTATGGCTACACCTTC.

This chain links TRBV27 with TRBJ2-2; 7 bases map to TRBD1. The CDR3 is made up of 16 amino acids. Germline lookup yields CDR1 MNHEY and CDR2 SMNVEV (reference sequence). V trimming: 5 bases; J trimming: 3 bases; junction bases outside the gene matches: 9. CDR3 nucleotide sequence: TGTGCCAGCAGTCCTACCGACAGGGATTACACCGGGGAGCTGTTTTTT. Translating gives CASSPTDRDYTGELFF.

J is TRBJ1-1 and V is TRBV4-1; 9 bases fit TRBD1. V lost 4 bases to trimming and J lost 6 bases; unmatched junction nucleotides: 9. The germline CDR1 and CDR2 sequences are MGHRA and YSYEKL. The CDR3 runs to 15 residues. The CDR3 coding sequence is TGCGCCAGCAGCCGGGGACAGGGAGGATTCGCTGAAGCTTTCTTT. This translates into CASSRGQGGFAEAFF.

This rearrangement joins TRBV2 to TRBJ2-7; TRBD1 matches 9 bases. The CDR3 runs to 13 residues. V shed 9 bases, J shed 4 bases, and the junction held 7 bases outside the gene matches. Germline loops: CDR1 SNHLY, CDR2 FYNNEI. The CDR3 DNA follows: TGTGCCAGAGGGACAGGGAATGGGTACGAGCAGTACTTC. This encodes CARGTGNGYEQYF.

The genes are TRBV9 and TRBJ2-7; 8 bases fit TRBD2. Germline values: CDR1 SGDLS, CDR2 YYNGEE. The CDR3 is 15 amino acids. V lost 3 bases and J lost 1; bases outside the gene matches: 6. CDR3 DNA sequence: TGTGCCAGCAGCGCCGGGGGCGGGAGGTCCTACGAGCAGTACTTC. It yields the protein CASSAGGGRSYEQYF.

The genes are TRBV27 and TRBJ2-7; D gene unclear. Germline-derived CDR1 and CDR2 are MNHEY and SMNVEV (reference sequence). The ends were cut back, 6 bases at V and 4 bases at J, with 16 bases in the middle. The CDR3 is made up of 14 amino acids. CDR3 residues: CASSIGREGYEQYF. In DNA, the CDR3 is TGTGCCAGCAGCATAGGTAGGGAAGGATACGAGCAGTACTTC.

The CDR3 sequence: CASSSGGYSGNTIYF. The CDR3 DNA reads TGTGCCAGCAGCTCGGGGGGTTACTCTGGAAACACCATATATTTT. The chain links TRBV7-6 to TRBJ1-3; D is perhaps TRBD1 (5 bases). This CDR3 is built from 15 residues. Germline V gene data show CDR1 as SGHVS and CDR2 as FNYEAQ. The germline V and J ends were trimmed by 4 bases and 0 bases, with 10 bases remaining between them. The variable domain in full, with the rest retrieved from reference TRBV7-6 and TRBJ1-3, is GAGVSQSPRYKVTKRGQDVALRCDPISGHVSLYWYRQALGQGPEFLTYFNYEAQQDKSGLPNDRFSAERPEGSISTLTIQRTEQRDSAMYRCASSSGGYSGNTIYFGEGSWLTVV.

The CDR3 sequence is CASSPGWGSQPQHF. In DNA, the CDR3 is TGTGCCAGCAGTCCCGGGTGGGGTAGTCAGCCCCAGCATTTT. This chain connects TRBV6-5 to TRBJ1-5; D not resolved. The germline V gene encodes CDR1 MNHEY and CDR2 SVGAGI. This CDR3 has 14 amino acids. The V gene lost 5 bases and the J gene lost 6 bases, with 14 bases spanning the gap.

In its sample, this clone was seen once. The chain employs TRBV5-5 and TRBJ2-7; D assignment may be TRBD1 or TRBD2 (5 bases each). V was shortened by 0 bases and J by 3 bases, with 13 bases between the two germline ends. CDR1 and CDR2 from the germline V gene are SGHKS and YYEKEE (reference sequence). The CDR3 extends over 15 amino acids. CDR3 loop: CASSLAGGPFYEQYF. Written as DNA, the CDR3 is TGTGCCAGCAGCTTGGCTGGGGGACCCTTCTACGAGCAGTACTTC.

The J gene is TRBJ1-1, the V gene TRBV28; D gene ambiguous. This CDR3 is 17 amino acids long. V was clipped by 3 bases and J by 1 base, with 18 bases between them. Germline V lookup: CDR1 MDHEN, CDR2 SYDVKM. CDR3 residues: CASSFEKLVDRNTEAFF. CDR3 DNA: TGTGCCAGCAGTTTTGAAAAGTTGGTTGATCGGAACACTGAAGCTTTCTTT.

The V and J genes are TRBV29-1 and TRBJ2-3, with D possibly TRBD2 on 5 matching bases. The CDR3 loop spans 11 amino acids. The germline CDR1 and CDR2 sequences are SQVTM and ANQGSEA. With 7 bases removed from V and 0 bases from J, the gap between germline ends came to 5 bases. Here the CDR3 DNA reads TGCAGCGCGGGAAGCACAGATACGCAGTATTTT. Its translation: CSAGSTDTQYF.

This chain joins TRBV13 and TRBJ1-2; 9 bases align to TRBD1. Losses at the gene ends were 5 bases for V and 0 bases for J; bases not matched to a gene: 4. The germline V gene encodes CDR1 PRHDT and CDR2 FYEKMQ (reference sequence). This CDR3 contains 15 residues. CDR3 bases: TGTGCCAGCAGCCTCAGGACAGGGGCTAACTATGGCTACACCTTC. Translating gives CASSLRTGANYGYTF.

Notes on this clone: Other DNA sequences in this sample translate to the same CDR3. This chain joins TRBV6-5 and TRBJ2-7; tentative D call: TRBD1 (6 bases). The germline V gene encodes CDR1 MNHEY and CDR2 SVGAGI. This CDR3 is built from 14 residues. V lost 2 bases to trimming and J lost 1 base, with 9 bases between them. The CDR3 spells CASSYGRGSYEQYF. The CDR3 coding sequence is TGTGCCAGCAGTTACGGCAGGGGTTCCTACGAGCAGTACTTC.

This clone was observed a handful of times. The chain links TRBV7-9 to TRBJ2-1, with D uncertain. V lost 2 bases, J lost 8 bases, and 10 bases lay in between. Looked up from germline, CDR1 is SEHNR and CDR2 is FQNEAQ (reference sequence). The CDR3 has 13 amino acids. In DNA form, the CDR3 reads TGTGCCAGCAGCTTATCCGAGGCTCATGAGCAGTTCTTC. This sequence encodes CASSLSEAHEQFF.

The chain carries TRBV6-6 and TRBJ2-7; the D gene is possibly TRBD2 (6 bases). This CDR3 region has 14 residues. Germline V lookup: CDR1 MNHNY, CDR2 SVGAGI (reference sequence). V was pared by 4 bases and J by 2 bases, with 12 bases between. The CDR3 here is CASSWAGGTYEQYF. DNA for the CDR3: TGTGCCAGCAGTTGGGCGGGCGGGACCTACGAGCAGTACTTC.

This clone has a single count. The chain links TRBV28 to TRBJ2-7; the match to TRBD1 covers 10 bases. The CDR3 spans 15 residues. Germline V lookup: CDR1 MDHEN, CDR2 SYDVKM. Trimming cost V 3 bases and J 6 bases; bases outside gene matches: 8. CDR3 region: CASSLSPGQGLEQYF. DNA for the CDR3: TGTGCCAGCAGTTTGTCACCGGGACAGGGGCTCGAGCAGTACTTC. Full variable domain (outside the CDR3, taken from reference TRBV28 and TRBJ2-7): DVKVTQSSRYLVKRTGEKVFLECVQDMDHENMFWYRQDPGLGLRLIYFSYDVKMKEKGDIPEGYSVSREKKERFSLILESASTNQTSMYLCASSLSPGQGLEQYFGPGTRLTVT.

The CDR3 bases are TGTGCCAGCAGCTCACCCTCGGGACAGGACTCCTACGAGCAGTACTTC. Translated, it gives CASSSPSGQDSYEQYF. The chain carries TRBV5-5 and TRBJ2-7; TRBD1 agrees at 8 bases. With V trimmed by 3 bases and J by 0 bases, 8 bases remained unmatched. CDR3 length: 16 amino acids. The germline gives CDR1 SGHKS, CDR2 YYEKEE (reference sequence). The entire variable domain, with the rest obtained from reference TRBV5-5 and TRBJ2-7, is as follows: DAGVTQSPTHLIKTRGQQVTLRCSPISGHKSVSWYQQVLGQGPQFIFQYYEKEERGRGNFPDRFSARQFPNYSSELNVNALLLGDSALYLCASSSPSGQDSYEQYFGPGTRLTVT.